This T cell receptor (beta chain) was sequenced for a study of immune evolution from preneoplasia to lung adenocarcinoma (dated by TCRdb to the early 2020s). Study-level background: HLA loss of heterozygosity was seen in roughly 6.6%, 14% and 36% of AIS, MIA and ADC lesions, and in no AAH lesions. The study used immune gene expression, TCR sequencing and multiplex immunofluorescence to profile the immune contexture of lung adenocarcinoma precursors and invasive adenocarcinoma. Resected precursor lesions (AAH, AIS, MIA) and invasive adenocarcinomas were each compared against paired morphologically normal lung tissue. The sample size depended on which specimens were available, not on a prior power calculation. The immune data were combined with whole exome sequencing and methylation data from the same cohort of nodules. A total of approximately 48 patients with pulmonary nodules who underwent surgical resection were included in the overall cohort. The TCR sequencing data were obtained from 45 to 60 patients. It was reported in the study that approximately 99 samples were used for TCR sequencing. POLYSOLVER was used to infer Class I HLA alleles from exome data, and LOHHLA was used to detect allele-specific HLA loss.

A word on this clone: It has no known antigen specificity. The sample holds no much larger clone one base away, and base qualities are not on file.

Between 2014 and 2017, the patients underwent resection in either Japan or China. The histologic diagnosis of each case was independently confirmed on H&E slides by two lung cancer pathologists. Macro-dissection after pathologic assessment enriched premalignant or tumor cells for nucleic acid extraction. FFPE tissue was used for DNA isolation with the AllPrep DNA/RNA FFPE Kit. The study at large found these results: Compared with EGFR-mutant or double wild-type lesions, KRAS-mutant nodules had the highest T cell clonality. All patients were from Japan and China, so applicability to Western populations was uncertain. Normal lung had the highest top T cell clone frequencies, and these frequencies appeared to fall progressively from AAH through AIS, MIA and invasive adenocarcinoma. Findings were based on association rather than direct causation; larger cohorts with long-term follow-up and longitudinal biopsies were deemed needed. Clonality was highest in normal lung, while later-stage lesions appeared to have lower clonality but higher T cell density and diversity.

Using the immunoSEQ hsTCRbeta Kit, TCR beta CDR3 regions were sequenced from DNA. From the authors' description of their analysis: The ImmunoSEQ Analyzer was used to analyse the TCR sequencing data. T cell clonality was calculated on productive rearrangements as 1 minus Pielou's evenness. The inverse Simpson index, applied to productive templates, was used to measure T cell diversity. T cell density was expressed as TCR beta template counts normalized to usable DNA, with usable DNA estimated by amplifying and sequencing housekeeping genes. Two-sided Kruskal-Wallis tests were used to compare TCR metrics across histologic stages. This immuneACCESS table, as held by TCRdb, lists in-frame sequences with V and J called but not all clones. Of the missing ones, under half trace to an unresolved V gene in checked studies; the others have no known cause. V, J and clone size were drawn from that table, and D and trimming were deduced from the DNA. This sample is represented by roughly 5,400 clones; over 65% of them were singletons. Roughly 4% of the sample belongs to the ten largest clones.

Reading from cysteine to phenylalanine, the CDR3 counts 12 amino acids. Of all the DNA, just the CDR3 is kept, 36 bases in frame from base 1. From the germline V gene (reference sequence), CDR1 is SEHNR and CDR2 is FQNEAQ. V is clipped by 1 base and J by 8 bases, and the sequence between their germline boundaries is 5 bases long. This receptor was obtained from a person aged 60-79 years with lung adenocarcinoma. The sequence joins TRBV7-9 to TRBJ1-4; confidence is insufficient to name the D gene. Sequencing was performed on FFPE minimally invasive lung adenocarcinoma tissue. Reading the label with the study, this specimen's cell subset or site is: micro-invasive lung adenocarcinoma (MIA). In nucleotides, the sequence is TGTGCCAGCAGCTTAGACTCGGAAAAACTGTTTTTT. The encoded protein is CASSLDSEKLFF.